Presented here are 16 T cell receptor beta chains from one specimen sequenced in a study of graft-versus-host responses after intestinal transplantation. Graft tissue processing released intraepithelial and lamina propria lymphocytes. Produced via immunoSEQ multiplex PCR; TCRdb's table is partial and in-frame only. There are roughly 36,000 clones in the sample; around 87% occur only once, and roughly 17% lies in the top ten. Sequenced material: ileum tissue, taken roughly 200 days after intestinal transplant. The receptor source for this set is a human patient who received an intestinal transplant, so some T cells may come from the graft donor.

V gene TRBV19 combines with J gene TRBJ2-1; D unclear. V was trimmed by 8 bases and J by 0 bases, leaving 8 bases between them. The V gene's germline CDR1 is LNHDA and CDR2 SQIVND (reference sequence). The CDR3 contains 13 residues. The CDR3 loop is CASRSHSYNEQFF. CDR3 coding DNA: TGTGCCAGTCGATCCCACTCCTACAATGAGCAGTTCTTC.

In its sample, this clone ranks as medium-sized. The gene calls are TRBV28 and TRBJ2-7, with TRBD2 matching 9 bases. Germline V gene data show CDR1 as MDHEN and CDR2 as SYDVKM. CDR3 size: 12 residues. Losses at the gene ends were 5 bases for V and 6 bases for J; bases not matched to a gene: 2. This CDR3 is CASSLSGSEQYF. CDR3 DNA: TGTGCCAGCAGTCTTAGCGGGAGCGAGCAGTACTTC.

CDR3 bases: TGTGCCAGCAGCCCGGGTTTTGACAGGGGACTAGCGGGCGGGACCTACGAGCAGTACTTC. Translating it yields CASSPGFDRGLAGGTYEQYF. The chain combines TRBV5-4 with TRBJ2-7; TRBD2 matches 12 bases. Germline V gene sequence: CDR1 SGHNT, CDR2 YYREEE (reference sequence). V gave up 4 bases and J gave up 2 bases; unmatched junction bases: 19. The CDR3 extends over 20 amino acids.

CDR3 DNA: TGCGCCAGCAGCACTCAAGAGACCCAGTACTTC. Encoded protein: CASSTQETQYF. This rearrangement joins TRBV5-1 to TRBJ2-5; D call uncertain. In germline, CDR1 is SGHRS, CDR2 YFSETQ. Between the trimmed V and J ends, which lost 4 bases and 2 bases, there was a span of 3 bases. The CDR3 spans 11 residues.

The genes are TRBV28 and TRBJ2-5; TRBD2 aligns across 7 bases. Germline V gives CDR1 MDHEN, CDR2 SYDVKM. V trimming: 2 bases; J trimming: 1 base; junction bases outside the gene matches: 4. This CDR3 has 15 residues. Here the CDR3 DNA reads TGTGCCAGCAGTTTAACTAGCGCCATCCAAGAGACCCAGTACTTC. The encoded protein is CASSLTSAIQETQYF.

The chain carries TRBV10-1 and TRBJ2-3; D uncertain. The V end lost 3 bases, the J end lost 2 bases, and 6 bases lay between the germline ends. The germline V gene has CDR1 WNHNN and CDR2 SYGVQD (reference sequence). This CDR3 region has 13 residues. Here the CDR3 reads CASSDTFTDTQYF. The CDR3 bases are TGCGCCAGCAGTGACACGTTCACAGATACGCAGTATTTT.

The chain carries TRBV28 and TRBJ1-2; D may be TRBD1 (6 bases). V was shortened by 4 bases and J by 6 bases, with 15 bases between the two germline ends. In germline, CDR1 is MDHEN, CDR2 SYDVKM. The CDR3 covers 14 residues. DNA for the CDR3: TGTGCCAGCAGTTCGACAGGAGAGTCAGATGGCTACACCTTC. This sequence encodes CASSSTGESDGYTF.

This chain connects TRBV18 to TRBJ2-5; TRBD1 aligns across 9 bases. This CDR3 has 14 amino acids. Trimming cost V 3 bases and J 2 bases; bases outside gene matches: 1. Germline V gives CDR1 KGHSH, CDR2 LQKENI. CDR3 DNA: TGTGCCAGCTCACCCGGACAGGGGCAAGAGACCCAGTACTTC. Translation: CASSPGQGQETQYF.

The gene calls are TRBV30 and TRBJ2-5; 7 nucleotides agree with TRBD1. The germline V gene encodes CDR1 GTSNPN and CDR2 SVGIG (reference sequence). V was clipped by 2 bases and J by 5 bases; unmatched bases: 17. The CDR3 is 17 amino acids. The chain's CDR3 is CAWSTVPGQRNVETQYF. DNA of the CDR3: TGTGCCTGGAGTACTGTACCGGGACAGAGGAATGTGGAGACCCAGTACTTC. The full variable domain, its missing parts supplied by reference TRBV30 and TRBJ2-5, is SQTIHQWPATLVQPVGSPLSLECTVEGTSNPNLYWYRQAAGRGLQLLFYSVGIGQISSEVPQNLSASRPQDRQFILSSKKLLLSDSGFYLCAWSTVPGQRNVETQYFGPGTRLLVL.

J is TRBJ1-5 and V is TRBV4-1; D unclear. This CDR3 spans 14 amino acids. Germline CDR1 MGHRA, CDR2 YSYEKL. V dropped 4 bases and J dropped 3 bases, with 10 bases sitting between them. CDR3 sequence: CASSLGQVNQPQHF. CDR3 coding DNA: TGCGCCAGCAGCCTTGGGCAAGTCAATCAGCCCCAGCATTTT.

The CDR3 coding sequence is TGTGCCAGCAGCCCCAGCGGACTAGCGGCGATCTACGAGCAGTACTTC. Translation: CASSPSGLAAIYEQYF. This rearrangement joins TRBV7-9 to TRBJ2-7; 10 nucleotides align to TRBD2. The CDR3 is 16 amino acids. With V trimmed by 5 bases and J by 3 bases, 10 bases remained unmatched. Germline assignment: CDR1 SEHNR and CDR2 FQNEAQ (reference sequence).

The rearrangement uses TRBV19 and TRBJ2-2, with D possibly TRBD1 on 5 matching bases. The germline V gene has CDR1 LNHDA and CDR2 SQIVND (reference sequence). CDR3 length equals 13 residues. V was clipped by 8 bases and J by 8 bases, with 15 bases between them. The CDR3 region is CASEDIQAGELFF. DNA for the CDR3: TGTGCCAGTGAGGACATACAGGCGGGGGAGCTGTTTTTT.

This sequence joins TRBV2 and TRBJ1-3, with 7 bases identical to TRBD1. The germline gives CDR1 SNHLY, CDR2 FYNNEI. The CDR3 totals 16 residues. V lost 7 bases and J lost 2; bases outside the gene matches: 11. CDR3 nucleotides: TGTGCCAGCATGAGGGGGCCCTATCTCCCTGGAAACACCATATATTTT. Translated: CASMRGPYLPGNTIYF.

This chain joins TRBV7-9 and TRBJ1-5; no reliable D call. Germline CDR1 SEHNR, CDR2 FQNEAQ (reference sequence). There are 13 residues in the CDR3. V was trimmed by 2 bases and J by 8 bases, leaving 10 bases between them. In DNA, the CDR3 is TGTGCCAGCAGCTTATATGGTAGAGAGCCCCAGCATTTT. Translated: CASSLYGREPQHF.

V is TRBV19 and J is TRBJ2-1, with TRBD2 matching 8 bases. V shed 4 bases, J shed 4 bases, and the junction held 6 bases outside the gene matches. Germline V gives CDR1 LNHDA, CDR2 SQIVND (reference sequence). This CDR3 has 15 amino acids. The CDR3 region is CASSKGGRRYNEQFF. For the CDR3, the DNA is TGTGCCAGTAGTAAGGGCGGGAGGCGATACAATGAGCAGTTCTTC.

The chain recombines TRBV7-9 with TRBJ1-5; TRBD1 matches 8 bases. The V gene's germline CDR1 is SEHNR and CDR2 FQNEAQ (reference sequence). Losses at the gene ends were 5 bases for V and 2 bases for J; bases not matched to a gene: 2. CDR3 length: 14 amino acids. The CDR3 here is CASSPGQGNQPQHF. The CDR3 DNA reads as TGTGCCAGCAGCCCGGGACAGGGCAATCAGCCCCAGCATTTT.